A selection of T cell receptor beta chains follows, all from one sample in a study of T-cell reconstitution after alpha-beta-depleted transplantation in children. Each CDR3 protein gets one entry after TCRdb re-called the PCR reads with MiXCR. Of approximately 490,000 distinct CDR3 sequences in the sample, roughly a tenth were seen once. The sample was PBMCs, taken before TCRalphabeta/CD19-depleted stem cell transplant. The receptors derive from a child between 2 and 9 years old with inherited bone marrow failure, due to receive a stem cell transplant. Each CDR3 is given with its conserved first and last residue. Each record gives: CDR3 DNA, CDR3 protein, J gene, V gene, D gene, CDR3 length, clone size. A D gene is named only where the DNA matches it firmly. Only some rows state a clone size, as once, few, many or a class for expanded clones.

TGCGCCAGCAGCTTGTGGCTAGCGGAGGCCTACAATGAGCAGTTCTTC	CASSLWLAEAYNEQFF	TRBJ2-1	TRBV5-1	TRBD2	16	many
TGTGCCACGGCAGCGGGCCAAGGGGCAGATACGCAGTATTTT	CATAAGQGADTQYF	TRBJ2-3	TRBV15	NA	14	many
TGTGCCAGCAGCTTAGGCGGGACCGTCTACAATGAGCAGTTCTTC	CASSLGGTVYNEQFF	TRBJ2-1	TRBV7-2	NA	15	many
TGTGCCAGCAGCTTAGAGGGGGGACTAGCGGGAGAGTGGCGAACCGGGGAGCTGTTTTTT	CASSLEGGLAGEWRTGELFF	TRBJ2-2	TRBV11-2	TRBD2	20	NA
TGTGCCAGCAGCCTCTACTCCTACGAGCAGTACTTC	CASSLYSYEQYF	TRBJ2-7	TRBV7-2	NA	12	many
TGTGCCAGCACAACTAGCGAACGTACGCAGTATTTT	CASTTSERTQYF	TRBJ2-3	TRBV7-9	TRBD2	12	many
TGCAGTGCCGGGACTTCTTATTCCTACGAGCAGTACTTC	CSAGTSYSYEQYF	TRBJ2-7	TRBV20-1	NA	13	many
TGTGCCAGCAGTTACGCTGGGGGGGTACTGTTCTACGAGCAGTACTTC	CASSYAGGVLFYEQYF	TRBJ2-7	TRBV6-5	TRBD2	16	NA
TGTGCCAGCAGTCATAGAGGTGGGGGGATTTACGAGCAGTACTTC	CASSHRGGGIYEQYF	TRBJ2-7	TRBV12-3/TRBV12-4	NA	15	few
TGTGCCTGGAGTGTCTTCTCAGGGTTCTACGAGCAGTACTTC	CAWSVFSGFYEQYF	TRBJ2-7	TRBV30	NA	14	NA
TGTGCCAGCAGCCCCCCGACTAGCGGGAGTTGGAATGAGCAGTTCTTC	CASSPPTSGSWNEQFF	TRBJ2-1	TRBV13	TRBD2	16	NA
TGTGCCAGCAGCCCGGGGGGTCCCCAAGGCCACGAGCAGTACTTC	CASSPGGPQGHEQYF	TRBJ2-7	TRBV28	TRBD2	15	many
TGTGCCAGCAGCGCGCGTCCGGGACAGGGGGCGGTGCGTGGCTACACCTTC	CASSARPGQGAVRGYTF	TRBJ1-2	TRBV7-8	TRBD1	17	many
TGTGCCGGGGGGGAGCCCCAGCATTTT	CAGGEPQHF	TRBJ1-5	TRBV30	NA	9	NA
TGTGCCAGCAACTCCCCATGGCGGGAGGGGTACAATGAGCAGTTCTTC	CASNSPWREGYNEQFF	TRBJ2-1	TRBV7-2	TRBD2	16	NA
TGCAGCGTTGCTCCCCCGGCACACAGGGGGCCGGAGGAGACCCAGTACTTC	CSVAPPAHRGPEETQYF	TRBJ2-5	TRBV29-1	TRBD1	17	many
TGCAGTGCCCGGCTTACCTCTGGAAACACCATATATTTT	CSARLTSGNTIYF	TRBJ1-3	TRBV20-1	NA	13	few
TGTGCCAGCAGTTACGGGGGGCCGGGGTCCACTGAAGCTTTCTTT	CASSYGGPGSTEAFF	TRBJ1-1	TRBV6-5	NA	15	many
TGTGCCAGCAGTTTTTCCTCTCGGGGGGGGAGCACAGATACGCAGTATTTT	CASSFSSRGGSTDTQYF	TRBJ2-3	TRBV27	TRBD2	17	many
TGTGCCAGCAGCCCGGGGGAGAACACTGAAGCTTTCTTT	CASSPGENTEAFF	TRBJ1-1	TRBV6-2/TRBV6-3	NA	13	many
TGCGCCAGCAGCCAGATAGGGGGTGGAAACATTCAGTACTTC	CASSQIGGGNIQYF	TRBJ2-4	TRBV4-3	NA	14	few
TGTGCCAGCAGTTCCAAGGGTACCCTCTACGAGCAGTACTTC	CASSSKGTLYEQYF	TRBJ2-7	TRBV27	NA	14	NA
TGTGCCAGCAGCTTAATGCGGCATTTT	CASSLMRHF	TRBJ1-5	TRBV11-2	NA	9	many
TGTGCCAGCAGCGTAGGGTCTTCGCGGAGCTCCTACAATGAGCAGTTCTTC	CASSVGSSRSSYNEQFF	TRBJ2-1	TRBV9	NA	17	many
TGTGCCAGCAGCCAAGACAGGGCTAGCGGACAAGAGACCCAGTACTTC	CASSQDRASGQETQYF	TRBJ2-5	TRBV3-1	TRBD2	16	many
TGTGCCAGCAGCTTAGGACAGGGGTTTTTCTCCTACGAGCAGTACTTC	CASSLGQGFFSYEQYF	TRBJ2-7	TRBV7-8	TRBD1	16	many
TGTGCCACCAGTGATTTCCCCAGCCTGGGAGCGGGAACTGGGGAGCTGTTTTTT	CATSDFPSLGAGTGELFF	TRBJ2-2	TRBV24-1	TRBD2	18	NA
TGCGCCAGCAGACTTAGACTAGCGGAGTGCTACGAGCAGTACTTC	CASRLRLAECYEQYF	TRBJ2-7	TRBV23-1	TRBD2	15	NA
TGCAGTGCCAGAGATCCTAGCGGGGGACAAGAGACCCAGTACTTC	CSARDPSGGQETQYF	TRBJ2-5	TRBV20-1	TRBD2	15	many
TGTGCCAGCAGCTTAGGGGGCTCGGCCAAAAACATTCAGTACTTC	CASSLGGSAKNIQYF	TRBJ2-4	TRBV7-2	NA	15	NA
TGTGCCAGCAGTTTAGGAGCTTCACCCCTCCACTTT	CASSLGASPLHF	TRBJ1-6	TRBV27	NA	12	NA
TGTGCCAGCAGCAGCCGTCTCGCGGGAGCTTATGAGCAGTACTTC	CASSSRLAGAYEQYF	TRBJ2-7	TRBV7-2	TRBD2	15	many
TGTGCCAGCAGCCCAACACAGGGAGCCGGAAACACCATATATTTT	CASSPTQGAGNTIYF	TRBJ1-3	TRBV7-9	NA	15	NA
TGTGCCAGCAGTGGGCGGGGAAGCTCCTACGAGCAGTACTTC	CASSGRGSSYEQYF	TRBJ2-7	TRBV2	NA	14	many
TGTGCCACCAGCAGAGCAACAGGGCGCTGGAGGGACTATGGCTACACCTTC	CATSRATGRWRDYGYTF	TRBJ1-2	TRBV15	NA	17	many